This TCR beta chain was obtained from a study of OX40 agonist ivuxolimab in advanced cancers. Overall study: There were three patients with partial responses, one having hepatocellular carcinoma and two cutaneous melanoma. General study findings and limits: CD8+ T cells (on average) carried more expanded clones than CD4+ T cells. Individuals who were partial responders at 0.1-3.0 mg/kg had clonal expansion that ranked among the lowest. CD4+ and CD8+ blood T cells expanded clonally by week 6 at 0.1 to 3.0 mg/kg.

CDR1 and CDR2 from the germline V gene are SGHTA and FQGNSA. V lost 5 bases to trimming and J lost 1 base, with 15 bases between them. There are 15 residues in the CDR3. Produced via immunoSEQ multiplex PCR; TCRdb's table is partial and in-frame only. The sample lists tens of thousands of clones; around 87% were seen once. As concerns this clone: Its target is unknown.

Sequences were derived from CD4+ or CD8+ T cells sorted from blood, sampled in a trial of the OX40 agonist ivuxolimab. The origin of this receptor is an adult with an advanced solid tumor such as melanoma, head and neck, liver or kidney cancer. V usage is TRBV7-2 and J usage is TRBJ2-7; tentatively, D is TRBD1 (6 bases). The CDR3 region is CASSRRHGQSYEQYF. CDR3 sequence (DNA): TGTGCCAGCAGCCGACGGCACGGACAGTCCTACGAGCAGTACTTC.